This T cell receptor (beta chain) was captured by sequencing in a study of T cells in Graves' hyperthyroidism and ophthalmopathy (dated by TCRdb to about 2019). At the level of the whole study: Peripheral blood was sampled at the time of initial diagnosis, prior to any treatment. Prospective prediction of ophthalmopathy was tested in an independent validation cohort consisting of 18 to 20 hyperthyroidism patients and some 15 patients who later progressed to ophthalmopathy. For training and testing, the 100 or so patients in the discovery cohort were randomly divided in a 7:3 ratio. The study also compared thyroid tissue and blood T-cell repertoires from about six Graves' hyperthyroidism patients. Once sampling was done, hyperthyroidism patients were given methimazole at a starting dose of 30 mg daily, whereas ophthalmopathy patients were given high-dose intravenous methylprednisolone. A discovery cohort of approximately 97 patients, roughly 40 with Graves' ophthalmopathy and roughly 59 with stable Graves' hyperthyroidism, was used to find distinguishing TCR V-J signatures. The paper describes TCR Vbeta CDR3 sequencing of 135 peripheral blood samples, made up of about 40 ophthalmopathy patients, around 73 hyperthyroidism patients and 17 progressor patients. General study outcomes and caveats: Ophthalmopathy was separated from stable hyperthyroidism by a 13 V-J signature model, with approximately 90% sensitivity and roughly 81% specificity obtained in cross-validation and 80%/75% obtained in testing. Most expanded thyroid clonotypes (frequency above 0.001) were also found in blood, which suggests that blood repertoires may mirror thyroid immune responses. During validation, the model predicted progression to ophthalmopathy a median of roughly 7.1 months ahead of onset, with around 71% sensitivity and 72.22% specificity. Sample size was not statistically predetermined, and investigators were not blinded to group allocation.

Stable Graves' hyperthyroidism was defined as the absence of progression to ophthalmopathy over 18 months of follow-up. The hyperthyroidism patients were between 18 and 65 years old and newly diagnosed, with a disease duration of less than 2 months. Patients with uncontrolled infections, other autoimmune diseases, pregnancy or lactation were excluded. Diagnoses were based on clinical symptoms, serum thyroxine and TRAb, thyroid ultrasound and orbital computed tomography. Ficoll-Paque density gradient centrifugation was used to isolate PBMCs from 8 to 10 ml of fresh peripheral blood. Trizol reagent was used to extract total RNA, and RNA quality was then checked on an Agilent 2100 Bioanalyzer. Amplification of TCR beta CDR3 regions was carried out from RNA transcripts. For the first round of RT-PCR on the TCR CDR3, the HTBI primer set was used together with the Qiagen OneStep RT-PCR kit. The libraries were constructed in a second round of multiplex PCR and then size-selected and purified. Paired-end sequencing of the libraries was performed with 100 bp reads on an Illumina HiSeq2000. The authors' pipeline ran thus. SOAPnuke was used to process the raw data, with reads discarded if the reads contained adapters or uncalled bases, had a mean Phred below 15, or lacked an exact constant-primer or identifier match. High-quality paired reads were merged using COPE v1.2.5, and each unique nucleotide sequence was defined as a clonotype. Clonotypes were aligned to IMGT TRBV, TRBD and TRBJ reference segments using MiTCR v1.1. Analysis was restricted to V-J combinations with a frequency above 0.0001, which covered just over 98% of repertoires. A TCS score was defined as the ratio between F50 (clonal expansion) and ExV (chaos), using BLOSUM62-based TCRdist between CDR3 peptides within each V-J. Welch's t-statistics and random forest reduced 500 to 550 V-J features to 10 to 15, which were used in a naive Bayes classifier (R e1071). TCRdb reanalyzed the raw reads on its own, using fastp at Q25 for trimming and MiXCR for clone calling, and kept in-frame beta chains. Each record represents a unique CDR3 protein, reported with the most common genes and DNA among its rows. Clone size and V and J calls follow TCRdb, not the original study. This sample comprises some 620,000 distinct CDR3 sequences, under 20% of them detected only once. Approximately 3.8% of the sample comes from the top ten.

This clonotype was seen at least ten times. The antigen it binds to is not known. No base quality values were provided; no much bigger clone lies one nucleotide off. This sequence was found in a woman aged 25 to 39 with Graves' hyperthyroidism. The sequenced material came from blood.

The CDR3 reads as follows: CASSPPGDEQFF. The nucleotide sequence is given as TGTGCCAGCTCACCCCCAGGGGACGAGCAGTTCTTC. The sequence links TRBV18 to TRBJ2-1, with a weak D call of TRBD1 (6 bases match). CDR1 is given as KGHSH and CDR2 as LQKENI, both from the germline V gene. V is pared back by 3 bases and J by 10 bases, with 10 bases lying between the germline termini. From cysteine to phenylalanine, the CDR3 is 12 amino acids long. Just CDR3 DNA is preserved here, 36 bases in frame from base 1.